This T cell receptor beta chain came from a study of T cells in women clearing cervical HPV infection. Whole-study context: Case blood was drawn when the lesion was first found; control blood after infection became undetectable.

Worth noting for this clone: The read stops 3 residues short of the end of the CDR3; the missing end is completed from the germline J gene.

Clones were sequenced by immunoSEQ multiplex PCR, and TCRdb holds only the in-frame ones, with some missing. This repertoire includes 20,000 to 30,000 clones. This CDR3 region has 16 residues. CDR1 and CDR2 (germline): SGHTA, FQGTGA. MY09/MY11 PCR detected cervical HPV DNA; dot-blot assigned genotypes. The clonotype originates from a woman aged 18 to 69 with a cervical HPV16 infection that either progressed to CIN3+ or cleared (not recorded which). Sequenced input: blood buffy coat. The V gene is TRBV7-3, the J gene TRBJ2-3, with 8 bases fitting TRBD2. The sequenced part of the CDR3 DNA is TGTGCCAGCAGCTTAAACGGGCGGGGGGTCCAAGAGACG. This codes for CASSLNGRGVQET. The entire CDR3 sequence reads CASSLNGRGVQETQYF.